These 8 T cell receptor beta chains came from one sample sequenced in a study of identical twins. Using its own MiXCR run on the 5' RACE reads, TCRdb lists one record per CDR3 protein. The table includes hundreds of thousands of distinct CDR3 sequences, over 15% detected once. Separately, the same data were catalogued under a study of T cells expressing NK-cell markers.

Sequencing used PBMCs. All receptors come from a woman in her late teens or twenties in good health.

This clonotype was counted only a few times. At one end the junction does not follow the germline gene, possibly because of a read error. This sequence joins TRBV20-1 and TRBJ2-2, with 8 bases fitting TRBD2. CDR3 size: 16 residues. Germline-derived CDR1 and CDR2 are DFQATT and SNEGSKA (reference sequence). DNA of the CDR3: TGCAGTGCCAGAGTCTGGCTAGCGGGCGGCGACGGGGAGCTGTTTTTT. The encoded protein is CSARVWLAGGDGELFF.

This clonotype was detected only a few times. V gene TRBV6-5 combines with J gene TRBJ2-7; D possibly corresponds to TRBD2 (5 bases). V lost 0 bases and J lost 5, with 20 bases in between. The CDR3 contains 17 residues. Germline V gene data show CDR1 as MNHEY and CDR2 as SVGAGI. The chain's CDR3 is CASSYSPLTKPLHEQYF. CDR3 sequence (DNA): TGTGCCAGCAGTTACTCCCCCCTGACTAAGCCACTCCACGAGCAGTACTTC.

The genes are TRBV6-2 or TRBV6-3 and TRBJ2-1; D is perhaps TRBD2 (5 bases). Germline V gives CDR1 MNHEY, CDR2 SVGEGT. CDR3 size: 15 residues. The germline V and J ends were trimmed by 2 bases and 7 bases, with 15 bases remaining between them. The CDR3 loop reads CASSYPLPGRNEQFF. CDR3 DNA: TGTGCCAGCAGTTACCCCCTTCCGGGGAGAAATGAGCAGTTCTTC.

This clonotype occurred a few times. This chain links TRBV4-3 with TRBJ2-1, with D maybe TRBD2 (7 bases). The ends were cut back, 1 base at V and 7 bases at J, with 23 bases in the middle. CDR1 and CDR2 from the germline V gene are LGHNA and YSLEER. This CDR3 contains 18 residues. CDR3 in amino acids: CASSQGSRGASGSNEQFF. The CDR3 coding sequence is TGCGCCAGCAGCCAAGGGTCTCGGGGGGCTAGCGGATCAAATGAGCAGTTCTTC.

The V and J genes are TRBV3-1 and TRBJ1-1; D not certain. CDR1 LGHDT and CDR2 YNNKEL come from the germline V gene (reference sequence). V shed 1 base and J shed 1 base, with 13 bases lying between them. CDR3 size: 16 residues. The CDR3 reads CASSQGRARGNTEAFF. Here the CDR3 DNA reads TGTGCCAGCAGCCAAGGTAGGGCTCGGGGGAACACTGAAGCTTTCTTT.

The table lists this clonotype with a few counts. The chain recombines TRBV7-2 with TRBJ2-7; 9 bases match TRBD2. This CDR3 comprises 14 residues. Germline V gene lookup returns CDR1 SGHTA and CDR2 FQGNSA. V was clipped by 7 bases and J by 6 bases; unmatched bases: 10. The DNA of the CDR3 is TGTGCCAGCATTCAAGGGGGACTAGCTGTCGAGCAGTACTTC. Amino acid sequence: CASIQGGLAVEQYF.

The chain links TRBV15 to TRBJ2-3; possibly TRBD2 for D (5 bases). Trimming shortened V by 0 bases and J by 6 bases, and 13 bases separated the two germline ends. CDR1 is LNHNV and CDR2 is YYDKDF in the germline V gene (reference sequence). The CDR3 sequence is 15 residues long. The CDR3 sequence: CATSRDRRLADTQYF. Written as DNA, the CDR3 is TGTGCCACCAGCAGAGATCGGAGATTAGCGGATACGCAGTATTTT. The variable domain in full, with the rest retrieved from reference TRBV15 and TRBJ2-3, is DAMVIQNPRYQVTQFGKPVTLSCSQTLNHNVMYWYQQKSSQAPKLLFHYYDKDFNNEADTPDNFQSRRPNTSFCFLDIRSPGLGDTAMYLCATSRDRRLADTQYFGPGTRLTVL.

The V gene is TRBV7-2, the J gene TRBJ2-7; 11 bases map to TRBD2. Per germline, CDR1 SGHTA and CDR2 FQGNSA. The CDR3 totals 16 residues. The trim removed 4 bases at V and 4 bases at J, leaving 9 bases unmatched. The CDR3 DNA sequence: TGTGCCAGCAGCTCTGGAACTAGCGGGAGTAGATACGAGCAGTACTTC. It yields the protein CASSSGTSGSRYEQYF.